The T cell receptor (beta chain) described here comes from a study of technical replicates of blood from a handful of donors. Sequenced by immunoSEQ multiplex PCR; TCRdb stores in-frame clones only, minus some. Of roughly 76,000 clones listed, approximately 92% are singletons. This clone appeared once. This receptor was taken from a human donor in good health. Some clones in this sample may be carry-over from other donors' samples. Sequencing was carried out using T cells isolated from PBMCs.

CDR3 loop: CASGRNSGRAYNEQFF. The CDR3 coding sequence is TGTGCTAGTGGTCGAAATAGCGGGAGGGCCTACAATGAGCAGTTCTTC. This sequence joins TRBV12-5 and TRBJ2-1; the match to TRBD2 covers 11 bases. The length of the CDR3 is 16 residues. V shed 5 bases and J 2 bases; nucleotides not matched to a gene: 5. Per germline, CDR1 LGHNT and CDR2 FRNRAP.